The sequence of this TCR beta chain was determined in a study of yellow fever vaccine responses in identical twins. Study-level results: In identical twins, vaccine T cell responses appeared partly shared and partly individual.

Germline V gives CDR1 PRHDT, CDR2 FYEKMQ (reference sequence). CDR3 length: 14 amino acids. V lost 7 bases and J lost 0, with 10 bases in between. Each CDR3 protein is one row after TCRdb ran MiXCR on the RT-PCR reads. This table has roughly 550 distinct CDR3 sequences, 84% appearing once. Note on this clonotype: Its specificity is unknown.

The receptor comes from a female donor who received the yellow fever vaccine. Sequences were derived from T cells from blood (PBMCs), unsorted or a sorted subset (not recorded which), sampled before or after yellow fever vaccination (not recorded which). This chain connects TRBV13 to TRBJ2-1; a possible D gene is TRBD2 (6 bases). This CDR3 is CASKGGLSYNEQFF. In nucleotides, the CDR3 is TGTGCCAGCAAGGGAGGCCTCTCCTACAATGAGCAGTTCTTC.